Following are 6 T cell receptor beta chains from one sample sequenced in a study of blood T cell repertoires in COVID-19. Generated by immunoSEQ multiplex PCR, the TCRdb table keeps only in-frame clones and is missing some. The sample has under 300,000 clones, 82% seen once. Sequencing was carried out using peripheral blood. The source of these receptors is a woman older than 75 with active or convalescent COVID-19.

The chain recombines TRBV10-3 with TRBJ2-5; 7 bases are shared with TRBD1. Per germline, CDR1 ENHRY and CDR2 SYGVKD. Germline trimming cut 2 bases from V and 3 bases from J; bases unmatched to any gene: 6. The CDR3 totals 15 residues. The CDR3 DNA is TGTGCCATCAGTGAGACTAGACAGGGAAAAGAGACCCAGTACTTC. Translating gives CAISETRQGKETQYF.

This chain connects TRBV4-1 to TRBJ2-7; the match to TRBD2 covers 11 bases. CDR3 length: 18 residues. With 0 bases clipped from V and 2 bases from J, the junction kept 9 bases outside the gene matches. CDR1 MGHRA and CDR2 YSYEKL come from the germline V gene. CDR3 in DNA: TGCGCCAGCAGCCAAGATGATAGCGGGGGGGCCATACCCTACGAGCAGTACTTC. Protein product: CASSQDDSGGAIPYEQYF.

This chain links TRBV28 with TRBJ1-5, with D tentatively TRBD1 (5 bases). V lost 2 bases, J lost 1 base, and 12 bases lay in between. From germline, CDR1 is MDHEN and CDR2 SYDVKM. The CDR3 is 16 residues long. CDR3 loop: CASSLPSGFSNQPQHF. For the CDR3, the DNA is TGTGCCAGCAGTTTACCCTCAGGGTTCAGCAATCAGCCCCAGCATTTT.

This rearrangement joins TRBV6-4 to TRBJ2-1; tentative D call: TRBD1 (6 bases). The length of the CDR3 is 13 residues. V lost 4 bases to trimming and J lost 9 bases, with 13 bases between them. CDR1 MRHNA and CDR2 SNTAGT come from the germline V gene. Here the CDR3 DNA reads TGTGCCAGCAGTGGTCAGGGGTTTGGTGAGCAGTTCTTC. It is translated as CASSGQGFGEQFF.

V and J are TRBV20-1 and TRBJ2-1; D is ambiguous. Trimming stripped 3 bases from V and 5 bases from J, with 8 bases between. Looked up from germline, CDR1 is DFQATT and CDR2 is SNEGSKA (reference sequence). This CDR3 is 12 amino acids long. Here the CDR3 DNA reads TGCAGTGCTAGTCAGAGCGACAATGAGCAGTTCTTC. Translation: CSASQSDNEQFF.

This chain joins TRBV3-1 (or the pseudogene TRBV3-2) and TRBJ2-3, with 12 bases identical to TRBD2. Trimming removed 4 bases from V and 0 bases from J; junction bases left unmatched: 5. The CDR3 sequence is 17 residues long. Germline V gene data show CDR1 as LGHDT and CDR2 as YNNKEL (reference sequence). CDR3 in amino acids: CASSPTSGGTSTDTQYF. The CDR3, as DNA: TGTGCCAGCAGCCCCACTAGCGGGGGGACGAGCACAGATACGCAGTATTTT.